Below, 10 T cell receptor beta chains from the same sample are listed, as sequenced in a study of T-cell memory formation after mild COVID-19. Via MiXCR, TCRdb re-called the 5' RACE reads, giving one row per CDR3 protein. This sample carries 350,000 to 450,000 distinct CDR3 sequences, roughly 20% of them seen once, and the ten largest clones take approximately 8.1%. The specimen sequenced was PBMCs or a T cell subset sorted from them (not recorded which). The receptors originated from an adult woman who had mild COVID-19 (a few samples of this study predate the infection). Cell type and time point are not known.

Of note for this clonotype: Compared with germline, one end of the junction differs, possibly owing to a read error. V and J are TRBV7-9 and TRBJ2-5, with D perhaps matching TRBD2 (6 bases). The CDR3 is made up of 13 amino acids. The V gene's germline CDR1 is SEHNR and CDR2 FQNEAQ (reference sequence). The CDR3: CASSLDGREAQYF. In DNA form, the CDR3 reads TGTGCCAGCAGCTTGGACGGGAGAGAGGCCCAGTACTTC.

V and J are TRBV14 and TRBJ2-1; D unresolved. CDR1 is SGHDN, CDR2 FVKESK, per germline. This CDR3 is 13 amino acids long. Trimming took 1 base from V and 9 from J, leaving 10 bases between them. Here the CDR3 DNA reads TGTGCCAGCAGCCAAGCATCGTGGGGTGAGCAGTTCTTC. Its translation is CASSQASWGEQFF. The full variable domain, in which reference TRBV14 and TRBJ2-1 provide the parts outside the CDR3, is EAGVTQFPSHSVIEKGQTVTLRCDPISGHDNLYWYRRVMGKEIKFLLHFVKESKQDESGMPNNRFLAERTGGTYSTLKVQPAELEDSGVYFCASSQASWGEQFFGPGTRLTVL.

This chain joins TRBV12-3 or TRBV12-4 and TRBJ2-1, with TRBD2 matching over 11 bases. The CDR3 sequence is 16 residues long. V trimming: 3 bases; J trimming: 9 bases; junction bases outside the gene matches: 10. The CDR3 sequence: CASSFRGSGGAFEQFF. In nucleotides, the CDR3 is TGTGCCAGCAGTTTTCGGGGTAGCGGGGGGGCCTTTGAGCAGTTCTTC.

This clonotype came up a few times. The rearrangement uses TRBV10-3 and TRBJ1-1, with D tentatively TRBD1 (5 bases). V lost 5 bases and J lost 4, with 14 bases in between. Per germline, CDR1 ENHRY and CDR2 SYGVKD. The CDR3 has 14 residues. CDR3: CAISLTGESTEAFF. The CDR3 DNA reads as TGTGCCATCAGTTTGACGGGGGAGAGCACTGAAGCTTTCTTT.

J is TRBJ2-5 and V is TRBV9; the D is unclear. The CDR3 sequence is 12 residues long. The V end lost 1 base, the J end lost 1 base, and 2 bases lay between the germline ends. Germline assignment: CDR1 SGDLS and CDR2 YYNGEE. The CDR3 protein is CASSVTQETQYF. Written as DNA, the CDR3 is TGTGCCAGCAGCGTAACCCAAGAGACCCAGTACTTC.

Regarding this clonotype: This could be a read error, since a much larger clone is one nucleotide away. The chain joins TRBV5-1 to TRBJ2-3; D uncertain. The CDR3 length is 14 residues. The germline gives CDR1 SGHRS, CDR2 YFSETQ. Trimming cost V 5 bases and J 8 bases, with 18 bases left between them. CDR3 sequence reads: CASRPRNSPVTQYF. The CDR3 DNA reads TGCGCCAGCAGACCGCGGAATAGTCCCGTTACGCAGTATTTT.

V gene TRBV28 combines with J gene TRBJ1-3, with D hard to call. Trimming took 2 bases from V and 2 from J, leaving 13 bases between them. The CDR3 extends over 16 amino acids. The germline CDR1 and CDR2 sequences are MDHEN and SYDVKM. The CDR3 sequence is CASSLGGVQAGNTIYF. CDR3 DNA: TGTGCCAGCAGTTTAGGAGGTGTTCAGGCTGGAAACACCATATATTTT.

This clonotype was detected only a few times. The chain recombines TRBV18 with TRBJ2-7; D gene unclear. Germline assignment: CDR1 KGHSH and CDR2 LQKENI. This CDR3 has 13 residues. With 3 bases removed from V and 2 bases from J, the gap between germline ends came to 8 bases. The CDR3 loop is CASSPQAPYEQYF. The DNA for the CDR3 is TGTGCCAGCTCACCCCAGGCACCCTACGAGCAGTACTTC.

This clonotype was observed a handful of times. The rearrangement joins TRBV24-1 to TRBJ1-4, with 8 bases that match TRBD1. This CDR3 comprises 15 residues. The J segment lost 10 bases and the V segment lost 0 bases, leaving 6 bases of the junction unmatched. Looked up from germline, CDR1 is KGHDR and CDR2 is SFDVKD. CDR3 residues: CATSDLGQGARKLFF. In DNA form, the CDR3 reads TGTGCCACCAGTGATTTGGGTCAGGGGGCACGAAAACTGTTTTTT.

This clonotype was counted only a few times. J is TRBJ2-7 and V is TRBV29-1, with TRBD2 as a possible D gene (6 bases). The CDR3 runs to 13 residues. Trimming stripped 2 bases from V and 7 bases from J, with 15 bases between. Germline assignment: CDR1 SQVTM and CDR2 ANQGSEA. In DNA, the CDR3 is TGCAGCGTTGAAACGGGAGAAAGTGGGGAGCAGTACTTC. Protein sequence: CSVETGESGEQYF.